The clone carrying this T cell receptor (beta chain) was counted at least ten times. Its cognate antigen is unknown. Sequenced material consisted of expressed TCRB transcripts (all of the isolated RNA was reverse transcribed). Some clones are missing from TCRdb's copy, which holds only in-frame ones; the method was immunoSEQ multiplex PCR. The data hold around 450,000 clones, with 10% to 12% observed a single time. This sample was taken from a study of beta chain features in type 1 diabetes. Across the whole study: Cell yields, gender and age were similar in healthy donors and patients. Study-wide results and caveats: In the patient group, naive, central memory and Treg TCRB repertoires seemed more alike than in the healthy donor group.

The CDR3 has 12 residues. Germline lookup yields CDR1 GTSNPN and CDR2 SVGIG (reference sequence). V trimming: 1 base; J trimming: 9 bases; junction bases outside the gene matches: 2. The sample taken for sequencing was naive CD4+ T cells from blood. The V and J genes are TRBV30 and TRBJ2-1, with 8 bases fitting TRBD1. The receptor's source is a woman aged 18-29 years in good health. The CDR3 loop is CAWSDGTGEQFF. The CDR3 DNA follows: TGTGCCTGGAGTGACGGGACAGGTGAGCAGTTCTTC.